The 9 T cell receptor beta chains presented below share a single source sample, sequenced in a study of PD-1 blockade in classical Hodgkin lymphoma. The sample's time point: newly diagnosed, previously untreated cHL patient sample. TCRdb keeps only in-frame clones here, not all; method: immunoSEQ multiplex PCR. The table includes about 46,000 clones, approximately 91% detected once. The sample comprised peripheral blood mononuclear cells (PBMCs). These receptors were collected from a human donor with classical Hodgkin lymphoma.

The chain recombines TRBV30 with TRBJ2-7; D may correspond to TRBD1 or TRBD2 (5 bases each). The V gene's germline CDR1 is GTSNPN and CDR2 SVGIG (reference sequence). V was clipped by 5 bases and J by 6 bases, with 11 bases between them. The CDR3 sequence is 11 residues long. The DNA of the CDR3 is TGTGCCTGGGGTACAGGAGGCGAGCAGTACGTC. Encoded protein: CAWGTGGEQYV.

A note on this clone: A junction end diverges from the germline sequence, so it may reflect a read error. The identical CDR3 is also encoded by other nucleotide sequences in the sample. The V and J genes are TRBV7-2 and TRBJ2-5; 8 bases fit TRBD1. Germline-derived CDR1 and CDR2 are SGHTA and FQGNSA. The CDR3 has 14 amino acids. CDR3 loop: CASSINRGKETQYF. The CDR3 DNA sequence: TGTGCCAGCAGCATAAACAGGGGGAAAGAAACCCAGTACTTC.

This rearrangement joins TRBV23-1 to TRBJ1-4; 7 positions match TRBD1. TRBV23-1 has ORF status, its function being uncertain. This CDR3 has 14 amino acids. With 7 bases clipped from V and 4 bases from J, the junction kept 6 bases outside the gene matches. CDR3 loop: CASTRGLGNEKLFF. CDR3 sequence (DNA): TGCGCCAGCACGAGGGGGCTGGGTAATGAAAAACTGTTTTTT.

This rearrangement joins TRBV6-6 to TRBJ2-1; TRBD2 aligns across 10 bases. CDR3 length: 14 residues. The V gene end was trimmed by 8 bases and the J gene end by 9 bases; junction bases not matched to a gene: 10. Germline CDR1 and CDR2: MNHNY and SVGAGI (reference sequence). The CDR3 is CASEPLAGVGEQFF. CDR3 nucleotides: TGTGCCAGCGAACCTCTAGCGGGAGTAGGTGAGCAGTTCTTC.

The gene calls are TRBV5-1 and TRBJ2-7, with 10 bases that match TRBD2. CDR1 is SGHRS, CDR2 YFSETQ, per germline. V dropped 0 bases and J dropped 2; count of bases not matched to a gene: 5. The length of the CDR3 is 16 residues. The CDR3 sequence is CASSLGLAGAPYEQYV. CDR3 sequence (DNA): TGCGCCAGCAGCTTGGGTCTAGCGGGAGCCCCCTACGAGCAGTACGTC.

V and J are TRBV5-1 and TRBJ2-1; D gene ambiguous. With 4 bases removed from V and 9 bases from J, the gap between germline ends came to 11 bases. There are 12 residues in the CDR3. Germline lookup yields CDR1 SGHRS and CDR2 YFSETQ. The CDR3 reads CASSPAAAEQFF. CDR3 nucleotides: TGCGCCAGCAGCCCCGCTGCTGCTGAGCAGTTCTTC.

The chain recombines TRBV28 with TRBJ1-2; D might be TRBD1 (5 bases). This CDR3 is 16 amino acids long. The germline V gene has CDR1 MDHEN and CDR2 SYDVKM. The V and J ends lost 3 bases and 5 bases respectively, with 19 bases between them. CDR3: CASSFPGERVGYGYTF. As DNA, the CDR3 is TGTGCCAGCAGTTTCCCGGGGGAAAGGGTTGGGTATGGCTACACCTTC.

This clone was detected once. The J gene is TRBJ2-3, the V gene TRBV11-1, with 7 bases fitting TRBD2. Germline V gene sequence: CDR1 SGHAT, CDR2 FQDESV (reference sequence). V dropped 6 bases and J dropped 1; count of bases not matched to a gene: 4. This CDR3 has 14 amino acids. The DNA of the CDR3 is TGTGCCAGCAGTCTCCTAGCGGGCACAGATACGCAGTATTTT. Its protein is CASSLLAGTDTQYF.

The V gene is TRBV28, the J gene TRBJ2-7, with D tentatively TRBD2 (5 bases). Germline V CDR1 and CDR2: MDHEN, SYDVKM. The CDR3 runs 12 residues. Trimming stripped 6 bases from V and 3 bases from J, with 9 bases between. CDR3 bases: TGTGCCAGCAGGTATAGCGACTACGAGCAGTACTTC. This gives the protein CASRYSDYEQYF.